This T cell receptor (beta chain) comes out of a study of blood T cells in healthy people across ages. Findings and caveats of the study: Higher diversity, along with more naive CD4+ cells, distinguished long-lived donors from aged donors. Researchers said unsorted PBMCs prevented a conclusive naive versus antigen-experienced comparison.

Through a sample-barcoded 5' primer and a J-beta primer mix, a second PCR was run for about 7 to 12 cycles. TCRdb re-called the 5' RACE reads through MiXCR, storing one row per CDR3 protein. This table has 750,000 to 950,000 distinct CDR3 sequences, about 29% appearing once. Looked up from germline, CDR1 is SQVTM and CDR2 is ANQGSEA. CDR3 length: 11 residues. This clonotype was recorded at least ten times. The antigen remains unidentified. A read error may account for a junction end that differs from germline. These sequences were also reported in another study, on T cells of mothers and their children. According to that study: All donors were healthy and Caucasian; they were three mothers and their six children. Researchers report slightly higher, though non-significant, overlap in related mother-child pairs than in unrelated pairs.

Input material: blood. The rearrangement joins TRBV29-1 to TRBJ2-4; no clear D gene. The source is a woman aged 40 to 49 in good health. The CDR3 here is CSAETENIQYF. CDR3 sequence (DNA): TGCAGCGCTGAAACAGAAAACATTCAGTACTTC.